The source of this T cell receptor (beta chain) is a study of blood T cell repertoires in COVID-19. Turning to the study itself: The United States, Italy and Spain supplied acute and convalescent COVID-19 samples. PBMCs, B-cell-depleted T cells, or T cells provided the cDNA or gDNA that made up the material.

The CDR3 contains 17 residues. In the authors' workflow: The assay estimated nucleated cells by amplifying reference gene primers. Libraries were prepared by immunoSEQ multiplex PCR; TCRdb keeps only in-frame clonotypes and omits some of them. V and J calls and clone size are copied from that table; D and trimming were computed from the DNA. The repertoire holds about 210,000 clones, with 70% to 90% as singletons. The specimen sequenced was peripheral blood. This chain uses TRBV21-1 with TRBJ2-1; the table gives TRBD2 as D, unverified against the DNA. TRBV21-1 is listed as a pseudogene. The TCR originated in a woman between 50 and 59 years old with active or convalescent COVID-19. The DNA for the CDR3 is TGTGCCAGCAGCAACCTTCGCTTGAGCTTGATAGACAATGAGCAGTTCTTC. Translated: CASSNLRLSLIDNEQFF.